The 30 T cell receptor beta chains in this list originate from one sample, sequenced in a study of blood T cell repertoires in COVID-19. This table comes from immunoSEQ multiplex PCR, and its TCRdb copy is limited to in-frame clones, with some not included. This table holds approximately 170,000 clones, under 90% found once. The source material was PBMCs or T cells enriched from blood (not recorded which). These receptors came from a man in his fifties or sixties who had recovered from COVID-19.

In this sample, this clone turned up a few times. The chain joins TRBV18 to TRBJ2-7, with 7 positions matching TRBD1. The V segment lost 4 bases and the J segment 3 bases; nucleotides outside the gene matches: 3. The CDR3 has 13 amino acids. The germline V gene encodes CDR1 KGHSH and CDR2 LQKENI. DNA of the CDR3: TGTGCCAGCTCACGGGACAGTATCTACGAGCAGTACTTC. The encoded protein is CASSRDSIYEQYF.

The V call is TRBV7-8, the J call TRBJ2-3; 8 bases fit TRBD2. Trimming took 3 bases from V and 5 from J; bases not matched to a gene: 10. Germline V gene sequence: CDR1 SGHVS, CDR2 FQNEAQ. The CDR3 extends over 16 amino acids. CDR3 in DNA: TGTGCCAGCAGCTTGGCCGGCGGGGGGCTGTTAGATACGCAGTATTTT. This sequence encodes CASSLAGGGLLDTQYF.

This chain connects TRBV7-2 to TRBJ1-5; D is uncertain. The CDR3 consists of 15 residues. Trimming took off 2 bases at V and 0 bases at J, with 8 bases between the two ends. Germline V gene data show CDR1 as SGHTA and CDR2 as FQGNSA. CDR3 in DNA: TGTGCCAGCAGCTTAAGACGGGATAGCAATCAGCCCCAGCATTTT. It encodes CASSLRRDSNQPQHF.

This rearrangement joins TRBV5-1 to TRBJ2-7, with a weak D call TRBD2 (6 bases). This CDR3 comprises 15 residues. Germline CDR1 reads SGHRS; CDR2 reads YFSETQ. V gave up 1 base and J gave up 5 bases, with 16 bases separating them. DNA of the CDR3: TGCGCCAGCAGCTTGAATGGGGGAGGTCCCCACGAGCAGTACTTC. It encodes CASSLNGGGPHEQYF.

The chain links TRBV9 to TRBJ1-6; D might be TRBD1 (5 bases). The CDR3 length is 15 residues. Germline CDR1 and CDR2: SGDLS and YYNGEE. V lost 5 bases and J lost 5, with 14 bases in between. The CDR3 bases are TGTGCCAGCAGTCCCCGAGACAGCCATAATTCACCCCTCCACTTT. Its protein product is CASSPRDSHNSPLHF.

J is TRBJ2-5 and V is TRBV19; 8 nucleotides agree with TRBD1. The CDR3 loop spans 15 amino acids. The V segment lost 8 bases and the J segment 5 bases; nucleotides outside the gene matches: 13. CDR1 and CDR2 from the germline V gene are LNHDA and SQIVND (reference sequence). The CDR3 DNA reads as TGTGCCAGTGGGTCGACAGGGGCTAAGGGGGAGACCCAGTACTTC. The encoded protein is CASGSTGAKGETQYF. Based on the CDR3 plus reference TRBV19 and TRBJ2-5, the full variable domain is DGGITQSPKYLFRKEGQNVTLSCEQNLNHDAMYWYRQDPGQGLRLIYYSQIVNDFQKGDIAEGYSVSREKKESFPLTVTSAQKNPTAFYLCASGSTGAKGETQYFGPGTRLLVL.

CDR3: CATSFQGVSGRGGNQPQHF. In nucleotides, the CDR3 is TGTGCCACCAGCTTCCAAGGGGTATCCGGACGTGGGGGCAATCAGCCCCAGCATTTT. This rearrangement joins TRBV24-1 to TRBJ1-5, with D tentatively TRBD1 (5 bases). The V gene lost 7 bases and the J gene lost 2 bases, with 26 bases spanning the gap. Germline CDR1 reads KGHDR; CDR2 reads SFDVKD. This CDR3 spans 19 amino acids.

V and J are TRBV5-1 and TRBJ2-5; D possibly corresponds to TRBD2 (5 bases). Germline V gene data show CDR1 as SGHRS and CDR2 as YFSETQ. CDR3 length equals 16 residues. V dropped 0 bases and J dropped 5 bases, with 17 bases sitting between them. The DNA for the CDR3 is TGCGCCAGCAGCTTGGCCTCGGCTAGCCCATGGGAGACCCAGTACTTC. Encoded protein: CASSLASASPWETQYF.

In its sample, this clone was seen once. The genes are TRBV10-2 and TRBJ1-1; D might be TRBD1 (6 bases). The CDR3 consists of 12 residues. Deletions cut 6 bases from V and 4 bases from J, with 9 bases between. In germline, CDR1 is WSHSY, CDR2 SAAADI. The CDR3 coding sequence is TGCGCCAGCAGACAGGGTGGCACTGAAGCTTTCTTT. Translating it yields CASRQGGTEAFF.

This clone has a handful of counts. This specimen includes other DNA sequences encoding the same CDR3. The chain is built from TRBV3-1 (or the pseudogene TRBV3-2) and TRBJ2-2; 10 bases map to TRBD2. Germline CDR1 is LGHDT and CDR2 is YNNKEL (reference sequence). The CDR3 loop spans 15 amino acids. After removal of 4 bases from V and 4 bases from J, the junction contained 3 bases not matched to a gene. The CDR3 coding sequence is TGTGCCAGCAGCCGGAGCGGGGGGGGCACCGGGGAGCTGTTTTTT. It codes for CASSRSGGGTGELFF.

V and J are TRBV13 and TRBJ2-1; tentative D call: TRBD1 (6 bases). CDR1 and CDR2 (germline): PRHDT, FYEKMQ (reference sequence). The CDR3 totals 14 residues. V lost 5 bases to trimming and J lost 4 bases, with 12 bases between them. CDR3 loop: CASSPPDSYNEQFF. DNA for the CDR3: TGTGCCAGCAGCCCACCGGACAGTTACAATGAGCAGTTCTTC.

The chain joins TRBV5-4 to TRBJ2-1, with D tentatively TRBD1 (6 bases). This CDR3 spans 15 amino acids. Germline loops: CDR1 SGHNT, CDR2 YYREEE (reference sequence). Trimming stripped 1 base from V and 1 base from J, with 9 bases between. The CDR3 region has the DNA TGTGCCAGCAGCTTGCAAGGGGGATCCTACAATGAGCAGTTCTTC. This sequence encodes CASSLQGGSYNEQFF. Full variable domain (outside the CDR3, taken from reference TRBV5-4 and TRBJ2-1): ETGVTQSPTHLIKTRGQQVTLRCSSQSGHNTVSWYQQALGQGPQFIFQYYREEENGRGNFPPRFSGLQFPNYSSELNVNALELDDSALYLCASSLQGGSYNEQFFGPGTRLTVL.

V gene TRBV9 combines with J gene TRBJ1-1; the D is unclear. Germline assignment: CDR1 SGDLS and CDR2 YYNGEE. V was shortened by 0 bases and J by 3 bases, with 6 bases between the two germline ends. The CDR3 totals 13 residues. This chain's CDR3 is CASSVVSYTEAFF. Written as DNA, the CDR3 is TGTGCCAGCAGCGTAGTTTCTTACACTGAAGCTTTCTTT.

V usage is TRBV2 and J usage is TRBJ2-1; 8 nucleotides align to TRBD2. Germline trimming cut 11 bases from V and 4 bases from J; bases unmatched to any gene: 10. Germline V lookup: CDR1 SNHLY, CDR2 FYNNEI. The CDR3 is 14 amino acids. The DNA of the CDR3 is TGTGCCGGGTCGAGCGGGGGAGTTTACAATGAGCAGTTCTTC. Its translation: CAGSSGGVYNEQFF. The full variable domain, its missing parts supplied by reference TRBV2 and TRBJ2-1, is EPEVTQTPSHQVTQMGQEVILRCVPISNHLYFYWYRQILGQKVEFLVSFYNNEISEKSEIFDDQFSVERPDGSNFTLKIRSTKLEDSAMYFCAGSSGGVYNEQFFGPGTRLTVL.

V and J are TRBV12-3 or TRBV12-4 and TRBJ1-1; no clear D. CDR3 length equals 13 residues. With 1 base removed from V and 4 bases from J, the gap between germline ends came to 7 bases. In DNA form, the CDR3 reads TGTGCCAGCAGTTTAGTGGTCGGCACTGAAGCTTTCTTT. Translation gives CASSLVVGTEAFF.

V is TRBV3-1 (or the pseudogene TRBV3-2) and J is TRBJ1-2; possibly TRBD1 for D (5 bases). In germline, CDR1 is LGHDT, CDR2 YNNKEL (reference sequence). This CDR3 is 15 amino acids long. V was pared by 1 base and J by 0 bases, with 9 bases between. The CDR3 here is CASSQGSGSNYGYTF. CDR3 nucleotide sequence: TGTGCCAGCAGCCAAGGTTCAGGGTCTAACTATGGCTACACCTTC.

The chain combines TRBV19 with TRBJ1-1; maybe TRBD1 (6 bases). This CDR3 is built from 17 residues. The germline V and J ends were trimmed by 7 bases and 0 bases, with 21 bases remaining between them. Germline V gives CDR1 LNHDA, CDR2 SQIVND (reference sequence). The CDR3 DNA reads as TGTGCCAGTAAAAGGGGACATTGGGTCGAGATGAACACTGAAGCTTTCTTT. Amino acid sequence: CASKRGHWVEMNTEAFF.

This clone was observed a few times. The chain carries TRBV4-1 and TRBJ1-2, with D unclear. Germline V gene data show CDR1 as MGHRA and CDR2 as YSYEKL. Trimming removed 1 base at V and 4 bases at J, with 16 bases between. CDR3 size: 16 residues. The CDR3 loop reads CASSQVSGVRVYGYTF. CDR3 in DNA: TGCGCCAGCAGCCAAGTCAGCGGGGTGAGAGTCTATGGCTACACCTTC.

This clone showed up just once. The chain recombines TRBV7-8 with TRBJ1-1; D uncertain. Trimming shortened V by 3 bases and J by 1 base, and 12 bases separated the two germline ends. The CDR3 consists of 15 residues. Germline V gene sequence: CDR1 SGHVS, CDR2 FQNEAQ. In DNA form, the CDR3 reads TGTGCCAGCAGCTTGAGAGGGTTTGCGAACACTGAAGCTTTCTTT. It translates to CASSLRGFANTEAFF.

V is TRBV29-1 and J is TRBJ2-7; D perhaps matches TRBD2 (6 bases). This CDR3 has 14 amino acids. V was clipped by 0 bases and J by 4 bases, with 13 bases between them. Germline V CDR1 and CDR2: SQVTM, ANQGSEA. CDR3 DNA: TGCAGCGTTGAAGACCCAGAAGCGGGTTACGAGCAGTACTTC. Translated: CSVEDPEAGYEQYF.

The chain couples TRBV6-1 to TRBJ1-2; 7 bases fit TRBD1. The germline V gene encodes CDR1 MNHNS and CDR2 SASEGT. Trimming took 1 base from V and 6 from J; bases not matched to a gene: 2. This CDR3 contains 13 residues. CDR3 bases: TGTGCCAGCAGTGAAGAGGGGGCTGATGGCTACACCTTC. Its protein is CASSEEGADGYTF.

The V and J genes are TRBV12-3 or TRBV12-4 and TRBJ1-2; D possibly corresponds to TRBD1 (6 bases). The CDR3 consists of 13 residues. Deletions cut 6 bases from V and 3 bases from J, with 11 bases between. The CDR3 DNA is TGTGCCAGCAGGGACAGTGATTACTATGGCTACACCTTC. Its translation is CASRDSDYYGYTF.

This chain connects TRBV9 to TRBJ2-1; 9 bases fit TRBD1. With V trimmed by 0 bases and J by 4 bases, 5 bases remained unmatched. The CDR3 is 16 amino acids. Per the germline V gene, CDR1 is SGDLS and CDR2 is YYNGEE. The CDR3 bases are TGTGCCAGCAGCGTAGCAGGGACAGGGCTATACAATGAGCAGTTCTTC. The encoded protein is CASSVAGTGLYNEQFF.

The J gene is TRBJ1-3, the V gene TRBV9, with unresolved D. This CDR3 spans 13 amino acids. Germline lookup yields CDR1 SGDLS and CDR2 YYNGEE. V was shortened by 4 bases and J by 0 bases, with 5 bases between the two germline ends. CDR3 region: CASSLNSGNTIYF. CDR3 nucleotides: TGTGCCAGCAGCCTAAACTCTGGAAACACCATATATTTT. Full variable domain (rest looked up from reference TRBV9 and TRBJ1-3): DSGVTQTPKHLITATGQRVTLRCSPRSGDLSVYWYQQSLDQGLQFLIQYYNGEERAKGNILERFSAQQFPDLHSELNLSSLELGDSALYFCASSLNSGNTIYFGEGSWLTVV.

The chain is built from TRBV10-3 and TRBJ1-5, with D unresolved. V was clipped by 0 bases and J by 3 bases, with 9 bases between them. Germline-derived CDR1 and CDR2 are ENHRY and SYGVKD. This CDR3 comprises 15 residues. CDR3 sequence (DNA): TGTGCCATCAGTGAGTCCGAACTAGACAATCAGCCCCAGCATTTT. Translated: CAISESELDNQPQHF.

This clone was seen a single time. The chain uses TRBV19 and TRBJ2-6, with D perhaps matching TRBD2 (5 bases). The CDR3 sequence is 13 residues long. V dropped 8 bases and J dropped 4 bases, with 9 bases sitting between them. Germline CDR1 reads LNHDA; CDR2 reads SQIVND (reference sequence). CDR3 DNA: TGTGCCAGTTCCGGGGTCGGGGCCAACGTCCTGACTTTC. Translating gives CASSGVGANVLTF.

V gene TRBV4-2 combines with J gene TRBJ2-2; 12 bases align to TRBD2. V trimming: 0 bases; J trimming: 4 bases; junction bases outside the gene matches: 6. CDR3 length: 18 residues. CDR1 LGHNA and CDR2 YNFKEQ come from the germline V gene. The CDR3 here is CASSQDASGGAGTGELFF. CDR3 bases: TGTGCCAGCAGCCAAGATGCTAGCGGGGGGGCGGGCACCGGGGAGCTGTTTTTT.

This clone showed up just once. The chain couples TRBV10-3 to TRBJ2-7; D ambiguous. The CDR3 contains 12 residues. Germline V gene lookup returns CDR1 ENHRY and CDR2 SYGVKD. V was pared by 2 bases and J by 6 bases, with 8 bases between. Here the CDR3 reads CAISEGVGEQYF. The DNA of the CDR3 is TGTGCCATCAGTGAGGGAGTTGGCGAGCAGTACTTC.

V is TRBV19 and J is TRBJ1-1; D perhaps matches TRBD1 (6 bases). Germline CDR1 reads LNHDA; CDR2 reads SQIVND (reference sequence). The length of the CDR3 is 14 residues. The V gene lost 5 bases and the J gene lost 0 bases, with 10 bases spanning the gap. CDR3 sequence: CASSLQGLNTEAFF. In DNA, the CDR3 is TGTGCCAGTAGTCTACAGGGCTTGAACACTGAAGCTTTCTTT.

The chain combines TRBV11-2 with TRBJ1-6; no clear D. The CDR3 sequence is 14 residues long. The ends were cut back, 0 bases at V and 9 bases at J, with 9 bases in the middle. In germline, CDR1 is SGHAT, CDR2 FQNNGV. CDR3 region: CASSLDQTSSPLHF. The CDR3 DNA reads as TGTGCCAGCAGCTTAGATCAGACATCTTCACCCCTCCACTTT.